Following are 29 T cell receptor beta chains from one sample sequenced in a study of tumor-infiltrating lymphocytes in primary liver carcinoma. The roughly 18-34 mg bulk tissue piece was not sorted before simultaneous RNA and DNA extraction. The authors made TCR beta cDNA from approximately 500 ng total RNA with a constant-region primer. Employing slightly modified ARM-PCR, three nested multiplex PCR rounds were run, and these gave rise to the TCR beta libraries. It was with TRBV1-TRBV30 forward primers and a C-beta reverse primer that the first two PCR rounds were run, at roughly 11 cycles each. TCRdb recomputed calls from the multiplex PCR reads with MiXCR, one row per CDR3 protein. The profile shows fewer than 110,000 distinct CDR3 sequences, approximately 70% of them singletons. Sequencing input: liver tumor tissue from sampling region 2. Subset meaning: tumor region T2, inferior pole. Receptors originate from a woman between 55 and 75 years old with primary liver carcinoma and hepatitis B virus infection.

For this clonotype: The CDR3 does not end in the conserved phenylalanine or tryptophan, so this is likely a read error. The V gene is TRBV11-2, the J gene TRBJ2-7; D may correspond to TRBD1 or TRBD2 (5 bases each). CDR3 length equals 16 residues. CDR1 and CDR2 from the germline V gene are SGHAT and FQNNGV. In DNA, the CDR3 is TGTGCCAGTAGCTTAGCGTCGGGGCCAGGAGGCTGCGAGCAGTACATC. Protein sequence: CASSLASGPGGCEQYI.

This clonotype was recorded only once. No conserved phenylalanine or tryptophan ends this CDR3, so it is likely a read error. The chain links TRBV6-1 to TRBJ2-5; 11 bases line up with TRBD2. Germline CDR1 and CDR2: MNHNS and SASEGT. The CDR3 extends over 16 amino acids. V was pared by 6 bases and J by 5 bases, with 11 bases of the junction left unmatched. CDR3 nucleotide sequence: TGTGCCAGCAGCCCAAAACGGCTAGCGGGAGGCGAGACCCAGTACCTC. Translating gives CASSPKRLAGGETQYL.

On this clonotype itself: Since a much larger clone is just one base distant, this may be a read error. This chain uses TRBV5-6 with TRBJ1-2; D might be TRBD1 (5 bases). Trimming stripped 2 bases from V and 6 bases from J, with 17 bases between. The CDR3 has 15 amino acids. CDR1 is SGHDT and CDR2 is YYEEEE in the germline V gene. In DNA form, the CDR3 reads TGTGCCAGCAGCTTTCGGTCCGGACAATACCATGGCTACACCTTC. The encoded protein is CASSFRSGQYHGYTF.

Comment on this clonotype: A read error may account for a junction end that differs from germline. The chain recombines TRBV6-5 with TRBJ1-1, with 7 bases aligning to TRBD1. Germline CDR1 is MNHEY and CDR2 is SVGAGI. The CDR3 has 15 residues. CDR3: CASSTQGQQNTGAFF. As DNA, the CDR3 is TGTGCCAGCAGTACTCAGGGACAGCAGAACACTGGAGCTTTCTTT.

At least ten counts were recorded for this clonotype. V is TRBV5-6 and J is TRBJ1-4; TRBD1 aligns across 10 bases. CDR1 is SGHDT, CDR2 YYEEEE, per germline. The V gene end was trimmed by 4 bases and the J gene end by 5 bases; junction bases not matched to a gene: 2. The CDR3 sequence is 14 residues long. This CDR3 is CASSRTGGNEKLFF. Written as DNA, the CDR3 is TGTGCCAGCAGCCGGACAGGGGGAAATGAAAAACTGTTTTTT.

J is TRBJ2-2 and V is TRBV13, with 7 nucleotides matching TRBD2. The CDR3 is 16 amino acids. Germline trimming cut 5 bases from V and 5 bases from J; bases unmatched to any gene: 11. The germline gives CDR1 PRHDT, CDR2 FYEKMQ (reference sequence). CDR3 residues: CASSQRTSGRTGELFF. The CDR3 DNA reads as TGTGCCAGCAGCCAACGGACTAGTGGTAGGACCGGGGAGCTGTTTTTT.

There are a few counts of this clonotype. In DNA, the CDR3 is TGTGCCAGCAACGTAGGGGGGAACCAATACGAGCAGTACTTC. This codes for CASNVGGNQYEQYF. The J gene is TRBJ2-7, the V gene TRBV28; D is possibly TRBD1 or TRBD2 (6 bases each). Trimming removed 7 bases at V and 4 bases at J, with 17 bases between. The germline V gene has CDR1 MDHEN and CDR2 SYDVKM. CDR3 length equals 14 residues.

On this clonotype itself: One end of the junction varies from germline; a read error may be responsible. This chain joins TRBV11-2 and TRBJ2-5; D may match TRBD1 or TRBD2 (5 bases each). The CDR3 loop spans 14 amino acids. Per the germline V gene, CDR1 is SGHAT and CDR2 is FQNNGV. CDR3: CANSPSGGGWTQYF. In DNA, the CDR3 is TGTGCCAACAGCCCTTCGGGTGGGGGTTGGACCCAGTACTTC.

This chain links TRBV18 with TRBJ2-6; D gene ambiguous. The CDR3 contains 15 residues. Germline CDR1 reads KGHSH; CDR2 reads LQKENI. The germline V and J ends were trimmed by 2 bases and 5 bases, with 10 bases remaining between them. The CDR3 sequence is CASSPGPTRANVLTF. The CDR3 nucleotides read TGTGCCAGCTCACCAGGACCCACTCGGGCCAACGTCCTGACTTTC.

With regard to this clonotype: A junction end diverges from the germline sequence, so it may reflect a read error. V is TRBV6-1 and J is TRBJ2-1, with D possibly being TRBD2 (6 bases). This CDR3 contains 15 residues. In germline, CDR1 is MNHNS, CDR2 SASEGT. The CDR3 nucleotides read TGTGCCAGCCCCCCGACGGGGAGGAGGATCCTTGAGCAGTTTTTC. This sequence encodes CASPPTGRRILEQFF.

Of note for this clonotype: A clone one base away is much larger, so this may be a read error. The V gene is TRBV7-8, the J gene TRBJ2-2, with 7 nucleotides matching TRBD2. CDR1 and CDR2 (germline): SGHVS, FQNEAQ. Trimming cost V 3 bases and J 4 bases; bases outside gene matches: 5. The CDR3 totals 15 residues. CDR3: CASSLGLPGTGELFF. For the CDR3, the DNA is TGTGCCAGCAGCTTGGGACTACCGGGCACCGGGGAGCTGTTTTTT.

This clonotype was seen repeatedly, ten times or more. The chain uses TRBV6-1 and TRBJ1-5, with 9 bases aligning to TRBD1. The trim removed 2 bases at V and 2 bases at J, leaving 10 bases unmatched. The germline CDR1 and CDR2 sequences are MNHNS and SASEGT. The CDR3 extends over 18 amino acids. The CDR3 protein is CASSERPPGTGRNQPQHF. CDR3 DNA sequence: TGTGCCAGCAGTGAAAGACCTCCCGGGACAGGGCGCAATCAGCCCCAGCATTTT.

This clonotype was seen a single time. Since the CDR3 does not end with the conserved phenylalanine or tryptophan, this likely comes from a read error. This rearrangement joins TRBV5-6 to TRBJ2-1; perhaps TRBD1 as D (5 bases). V lost 0 bases, J lost 1 base, and 11 bases lay in between. CDR3 length: 16 residues. Germline assignment: CDR1 SGHDT and CDR2 YYEEEE. CDR3 amino acids: CASSLEGVTSYNEQFL. CDR3 bases: TGTGCCAGCAGCTTGGAAGGGGTAACTTCCTACAATGAGCAGTTCCTA.

The V and J genes are TRBV6-1 and TRBJ2-3; perhaps TRBD2 as D (6 bases). The CDR3 has 14 residues. V lost 5 bases and J lost 10, with 19 bases in between. Germline-derived CDR1 and CDR2 are MNHNS and SASEGT. CDR3 sequence (DNA): TGTGCCAGCAGTCGTGAGCGGGCGACAAATGCGCAGTATTTT. This gives the protein CASSRERATNAQYF.

Concerning this clonotype: This clone may be a read error of a much larger clone one base away. CDR3 coding DNA: TGTACCAGCAGCCATCCAGGGACAGGGAAGGATTCACCCCTCCACTTT. Translating gives CTSSHPGTGKDSPLHF. The chain couples TRBV5-4 to TRBJ1-6; 9 bases fit TRBD1. Germline CDR1 reads SGHNT; CDR2 reads YYREEE (reference sequence). This CDR3 is 16 amino acids long. The whole variable domain, remainder taken from reference TRBV5-4 and TRBJ1-6, is ETGVTQSPTHLIKTRGQQVTLRCSSQSGHNTVSWYQQALGQGPQFIFQYYREEENGRGNFPPRFSGLQFPNYSSELNVNALELDDSALYLCTSSHPGTGKDSPLHFGNGTRLTVT.

To note about this clonotype: The junction differs from germline at one of its ends, possibly a read error. The genes are TRBV29-1 and TRBJ2-3; 15 bases align to TRBD2. CDR1 is SQVTM and CDR2 is ANQGSEA in the germline V gene. This CDR3 is built from 18 residues. CDR3 in DNA: TGCAGTGTTGGGGGGACTAGCGGGAGGTCCCTTAGCAGAGATACGCAGTATTTT. It is translated as CSVGGTSGRSLSRDTQYF.

Details on this clonotype: The CDR3 end shows no conserved phenylalanine or tryptophan, and so a read error is likely. The chain joins TRBV20-1 to TRBJ2-7; TRBD2 matches 9 bases. J lost 2 bases, V lost 0 bases, and 11 bases had no gene match. The CDR3 has 17 residues. Germline V lookup: CDR1 DFQATT, CDR2 SNEGSKA (reference sequence). CDR3 sequence: CSAREGGSGRSTYEQYL. CDR3 nucleotide sequence: TGCAGTGCTAGAGAGGGGGGAAGCGGGAGGTCGACCTACGAGCAGTACCTC.

The rearrangement links TRBV7-8 to TRBJ1-5; D unclear. This CDR3 region has 15 residues. CDR1 SGHVS and CDR2 FQNEAQ come from the germline V gene. Trimming removed 1 base at V and 5 bases at J, with 12 bases between. The CDR3 region is CASSLVWGGDQPQHF. The DNA for the CDR3 is TGTGCCAGCAGCTTAGTCTGGGGTGGCGATCAGCCCCAGCATTTT.

For this clonotype: Since a much larger clone is just one base distant, this may be a read error. Without the conserved terminal phenylalanine or tryptophan, this CDR3 likely stems from a read error. CDR3 DNA sequence: TGCGCCAGCAGTGAGTTTCTAAACACTGAAGCTTTCATT. It is translated as CASSEFLNTEAFI. The chain uses TRBV10-2 and TRBJ1-1; D not resolved. Germline loops: CDR1 WSHSY, CDR2 SAAADI. The CDR3 extends over 13 amino acids. The germline V and J ends were trimmed by 1 base and 2 bases, with 5 bases remaining between them.

Details on this clonotype: A much larger clone is a single base away; this may be a read error. V is TRBV28 and J is TRBJ2-5; D is unresolved. Germline CDR1 is MDHEN and CDR2 is SYDVKM. This CDR3 spans 13 amino acids. V was pared by 1 base and J by 13 bases, with 16 bases between. The chain's CDR3 is CASSLYGIRVLYF. CDR3 bases: TGTGCCAGCAGTTTATATGGGATTAGGGTTCTGTACTTC.

Concerning this clonotype: Just one base apart from a much larger clone, this may be a read error. The chain carries TRBV5-1 and TRBJ2-5, with 9 bases aligning to TRBD1. CDR3 length: 15 amino acids. The germline V gene has CDR1 SGHRS and CDR2 YFSETQ. The CDR3 sequence: CARSLGTGGWETQYF. The CDR3 coding sequence is TGCGCCCGCAGCTTGGGCACAGGGGGCTGGGAGACCCAGTACTTC.

With regard to this clonotype: Sequence at one end of the junction differs from germline and may be a read error. The chain has TRBV11-2 and TRBJ1-5; no clear D. The germline V gene encodes CDR1 SGHAT and CDR2 FQNNGV. The CDR3 length is 13 residues. The CDR3 reads CVSSLVRYQPQHF. The CDR3 DNA follows: TGTGTCAGCAGCTTAGTTCGGTATCAGCCTCAGCATTTT.

About this clonotype itself: The junction departs from the called germline gene at one end, perhaps through a read error. V usage is TRBV6-1 and J usage is TRBJ1-5; TRBD1 agrees at 8 bases. This CDR3 has 14 amino acids. Germline V CDR1 and CDR2: MNHNS, SASEGT. CDR3 loop: CACSRTGRDQPQHF. The CDR3 region has the DNA TGTGCCTGCAGTCGGACAGGGCGGGATCAGCCCCAGCATTTC.

In regard to this clonotype: At one boundary the junction diverges from the germline segment, which might be a read error. The CDR3 here is CARRPRTGLGHEQSF. The CDR3 DNA follows: TGTGCCAGAAGGCCCCGGACAGGGCTCGGGCATGAGCAGTCCTTC. The chain is built from TRBV7-9 and TRBJ2-1; 8 bases fit TRBD1. The CDR3 spans 15 residues. Germline loops: CDR1 SEHNR, CDR2 FQNEAQ (reference sequence).

A remark on this clonotype: At one end, the junction sequence differs from germline, possibly due to a read error. This rearrangement joins TRBV11-2 to TRBJ2-2; no clear D gene. In germline, CDR1 is SGHAT, CDR2 FQNNGV. The CDR3 totals 16 residues. This CDR3 reads CASGLRDDDPTGELFF. CDR3 in DNA: TGTGCCAGCGGCTTACGCGATGACGATCCCACCGGGGAGCTGTTTTTT.

This clonotype was seen more than once but under ten times. V usage is TRBV28 and J usage is TRBJ2-1; perhaps TRBD1 as D (5 bases). V was pared by 3 bases and J by 1 base, with 10 bases between. Germline values: CDR1 MDHEN, CDR2 SYDVKM. The CDR3 covers 15 residues. The CDR3 region is CASSFFRASYNEQFF. CDR3 sequence (DNA): TGTGCCAGCAGTTTTTTCAGGGCGTCCTACAATGAGCAGTTCTTC.

V gene TRBV2 combines with J gene TRBJ2-6; D assignment may be TRBD1 or TRBD2 (5 bases each). The V gene lost 4 bases and the J gene lost 0 bases, with 19 bases spanning the gap. This CDR3 has 19 amino acids. CDR1 is SNHLY, CDR2 FYNNEI, per germline. The CDR3 sequence is CASSAPPGRRSSGANVLTF. Written as DNA, the CDR3 is TGTGCCAGCAGTGCTCCACCGGGACGGAGGAGCTCTGGGGCCAACGTCCTGACTTTC.

V usage is TRBV7-9 and J usage is TRBJ1-5; no definite D call. CDR3 length: 15 residues. The germline V and J ends were trimmed by 6 bases and 4 bases, with 16 bases remaining between them. The V gene's germline CDR1 is SEHNR and CDR2 FQNEAQ (reference sequence). The DNA for the CDR3 is TGTGCCAGCAGATCATCGGGTGACCCAAATCAGCCCCAGCATTTT. This gives the protein CASRSSGDPNQPQHF.

This clonotype occurred many times. The chain recombines TRBV28 with TRBJ2-5; 12 bases agree with TRBD1. The germline CDR1 and CDR2 sequences are MDHEN and SYDVKM. With 6 bases clipped from V and 5 bases from J, the junction kept 10 bases outside the gene matches. The CDR3 is 16 amino acids. This CDR3 is CASRTPGQGARETQYF. CDR3 in DNA: TGTGCCAGCAGAACTCCGGGACAGGGGGCGAGGGAGACCCAGTACTTC.